This T cell receptor beta chain originates from a study of siplizumab effects on memory and regulatory T cells. Study-level findings and limits: For mappable alloreactive CD4+ clones, the mean Treg-derived fraction was about 72% with siplizumab and about 26% in controls. Naive T cells seemed more diverse than memory cells; they also seemed major alloresponse contributors. Tregs that proliferated in siplizumab cultures did not have their suppressive function confirmed.

Turning to this clone: Its specificity is not known.

The CDR3 loop spans 16 amino acids. Germline trimming cut 6 bases from V and 6 bases from J; bases unmatched to any gene: 13. From germline, CDR1 is SNHLY and CDR2 FYNNEI. Method: immunoSEQ multiplex PCR; TCRdb's copy keeps in-frame clones and lacks some. The sample lists around 100,000 clones; roughly 91% were seen once. This receptor was identified in a human donor in good health. The gene calls are TRBV2 and TRBJ2-1; 8 nucleotides line up with TRBD2. The sequenced sample consisted of non-Treg CD4+ T cells sorted from blood. CDR3 sequence (DNA): TGTGCCAGCAGAGACCTTCGGACGGGAGGGGGCAATGAGCAGTTCTTC. Its protein product is CASRDLRTGGGNEQFF.